This T cell receptor (beta chain) comes out of a study of blood T cell repertoires in COVID-19. Method: immunoSEQ multiplex PCR; TCRdb's copy keeps in-frame clones and lacks some. This table holds under 200,000 clones, around four fifths found once. The CDR3 extends over 13 amino acids. The V gene lost 3 bases and the J gene lost 4 bases, with 13 bases spanning the gap. The germline gives CDR1 DFQATT, CDR2 SNEGSKA (reference sequence). The sequenced material came from peripheral blood. The source of this sequence is a woman over 75 with acute or convalescent COVID-19. V is TRBV20-1 and J is TRBJ2-7; perhaps TRBD1 as D (6 bases). The CDR3 region has the DNA TGCAGTGCTAGTGGAGACAGGACATACGAGCAGTACTTC. This gives the protein CSASGDRTYEQYF.